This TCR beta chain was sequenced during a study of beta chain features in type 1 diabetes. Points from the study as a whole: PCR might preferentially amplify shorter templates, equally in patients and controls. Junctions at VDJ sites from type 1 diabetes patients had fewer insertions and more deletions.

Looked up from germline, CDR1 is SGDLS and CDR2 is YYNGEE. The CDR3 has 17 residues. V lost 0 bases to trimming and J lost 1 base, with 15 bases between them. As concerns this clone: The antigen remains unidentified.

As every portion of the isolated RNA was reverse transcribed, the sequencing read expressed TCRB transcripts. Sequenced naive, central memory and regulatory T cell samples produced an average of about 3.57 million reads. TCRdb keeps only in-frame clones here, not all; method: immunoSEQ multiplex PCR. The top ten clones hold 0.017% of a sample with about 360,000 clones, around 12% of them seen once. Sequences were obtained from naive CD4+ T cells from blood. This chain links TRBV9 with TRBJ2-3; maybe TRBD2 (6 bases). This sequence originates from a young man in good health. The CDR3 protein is CASSVGRVGLRTDTQYF. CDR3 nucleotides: TGTGCCAGCAGCGTAGGCCGGGTGGGACTCCGCACAGATACGCAGTATTTT.